The 30 T cell receptor beta chains below were found in one sample sequenced in a study of T cells in Graves' hyperthyroidism and ophthalmopathy. From RNA transcripts, TCR beta CDR3 regions were amplified. HTBI primers were employed in a first-round RT-PCR of the TCR CDR3. Via MiXCR, TCRdb re-called the multiplex PCR reads, giving one row per CDR3 protein. The table records about 600,000 distinct CDR3 sequences, 11% to 15% of them present only once. Sequencing was performed on blood. All receptors derive from a woman aged 18-30 years with Graves' ophthalmopathy.

At least ten counts were recorded for this clonotype. This sequence joins TRBV24-1 and TRBJ2-1; 7 bases line up with TRBD1. Unmatched junction bases numbered 7, after V lost 3 bases and J lost 6 bases. The length of the CDR3 is 15 residues. Germline assignment: CDR1 KGHDR and CDR2 SFDVKD. CDR3 residues: CATSDANTGVNEQFF. CDR3 DNA: TGTGCCACCAGTGATGCCAATACAGGGGTCAATGAGCAGTTCTTC.

CDR3: CASSLAANEQFF. The DNA for the CDR3 is TGTGCCAGCAGCCTCGCTGCGAATGAGCAGTTCTTC. This chain connects TRBV9 to TRBJ2-1, with D uncertain. CDR1 is SGDLS and CDR2 is YYNGEE in the germline V gene. With 4 bases removed from V and 7 bases from J, the gap between germline ends came to 9 bases. The CDR3 has 12 amino acids. The full variable domain, in which reference TRBV9 and TRBJ2-1 provide the parts outside the CDR3, is DSGVTQTPKHLITATGQRVTLRCSPRSGDLSVYWYQQSLDQGLQFLIQYYNGEERAKGNILERFSAQQFPDLHSELNLSSLELGDSALYFCASSLAANEQFFGPGTRLTVL.

The V call is TRBV4-3, the J call TRBJ2-7; D uncertain. The germline CDR1 and CDR2 sequences are LGHNA and YSLEER. V was shortened by 1 base and J by 4 bases, with 23 bases between the two germline ends. The CDR3 length is 18 residues. CDR3: CASSQVLQRAKVGYEQYF. The CDR3, as DNA: TGCGCCAGCAGCCAAGTTCTCCAACGCGCTAAAGTCGGTTACGAGCAGTACTTC.

The chain combines TRBV19 with TRBJ1-5; tentatively, D is TRBD1 (6 bases). This CDR3 contains 14 residues. Germline CDR1 reads LNHDA; CDR2 reads SQIVND (reference sequence). V was shortened by 7 bases and J by 7 bases, with 17 bases between the two germline ends. CDR3 coding DNA: TGTGCCAGTAAAATGGACAGAGACGTACAGCCCCAGCATTTT. Translating it yields CASKMDRDVQPQHF.

This clonotype was recorded many times. The CDR3 protein is CASSQDWQGYEQYF. In DNA form, the CDR3 reads TGTGCCAGCAGCCAAGATTGGCAGGGCTACGAGCAGTACTTC. The V call is TRBV3-1, the J call TRBJ2-7, with D perhaps TRBD1 (5 bases). This CDR3 comprises 14 residues. V was pared by 0 bases and J by 3 bases, with 9 bases between. In germline, CDR1 is LGHDT, CDR2 YNNKEL (reference sequence).

This clonotype was counted many times. The chain uses TRBV29-1 and TRBJ2-1; 11 bases match TRBD2. The germline gives CDR1 SQVTM, CDR2 ANQGSEA. CDR3 length equals 17 residues. Trimming cost V 3 bases and J 3 bases; bases outside gene matches: 10. CDR3 in amino acids: CSVDPRLAGLDYNEQFF. The CDR3 nucleotides are TGCAGCGTTGACCCTAGACTAGCGGGATTGGACTACAATGAGCAGTTCTTC.

The chain has TRBV19 and TRBJ1-3; TRBD1 agrees at 9 bases. Germline-derived CDR1 and CDR2 are LNHDA and SQIVND (reference sequence). The CDR3 consists of 16 residues. J was trimmed by 1 base and V by 3 bases; bases with no gene match: 4. The CDR3 sequence: CASSMKQGASGNTIYF. Here the CDR3 DNA reads TGTGCCAGTAGTATGAAACAGGGGGCTTCTGGAAACACCATATATTTT.

At least ten counts were recorded for this clonotype. The chain combines TRBV18 with TRBJ2-3; 7 nucleotides agree with TRBD1. Germline V gene data show CDR1 as KGHSH and CDR2 as LQKENI. Trimming removed 3 bases from V and 1 base from J; junction bases left unmatched: 1. The CDR3 length is 14 residues. The DNA of the CDR3 is TGTGCCAGCTCACCGGGACAGCGCACAGATACGCAGTATTTT. This gives the protein CASSPGQRTDTQYF.

The chain links TRBV7-2 to TRBJ2-3; the match to TRBD2 covers 10 bases. Germline V lookup: CDR1 SGHTA, CDR2 FQGNSA. The CDR3 length is 16 residues. V shed 6 bases and J 5 bases; nucleotides not matched to a gene: 11. As DNA, the CDR3 is TGTGCCAGCAGACTAGCGGGGACTAGTGATATAGATACGCAGTATTTT. It specifies CASRLAGTSDIDTQYF.

This clonotype has more than one count but fewer than ten. The V call is TRBV20-1, the J call TRBJ2-5; 11 nucleotides agree with TRBD1. The CDR3 length is 15 residues. CDR1 DFQATT and CDR2 SNEGSKA come from the germline V gene (reference sequence). J lost 5 bases, V lost 6 bases, and 11 bases had no gene match. CDR3 loop: CSAPGQGAGTETQYF. In DNA, the CDR3 is TGCAGTGCCCCCGGACAGGGGGCGGGGACTGAGACCCAGTACTTC.

This clonotype has just one count. A read error may account for a junction end that differs from germline. This chain connects TRBV29-1 to TRBJ2-2; TRBD2 might be the D (6 bases). The CDR3 loop spans 16 amino acids. CDR1 is SQVTM and CDR2 is ANQGSEA in the germline V gene. CDR3 bases: TGCAGCGTTGAAGAAGGGTGGGGGGAGAACGCCGGGGAGCTGTTTTTT. Translation: CSVEEGWGENAGELFF.

This clonotype was recorded at least ten times. V and J are TRBV5-1 and TRBJ2-6; D remains unclear. Trimming shortened V by 0 bases and J by 4 bases, and 20 bases separated the two germline ends. The germline CDR1 and CDR2 sequences are SGHRS and YFSETQ. The CDR3 consists of 19 residues. The CDR3 protein is CASSLVQEFRMSGANVLTF. DNA for the CDR3: TGCGCCAGCAGCTTGGTGCAGGAATTTAGGATGTCAGGGGCCAACGTCCTGACTTTC. Full variable domain (remainder filled in from reference TRBV5-1 and TRBJ2-6): KAGVTQTPRYLIKTRGQQVTLSCSPISGHRSVSWYQQTPGQGLQFLFEYFSETQRNKGNFPGRFSGRQFSNSRSEMNVSTLELGDSALYLCASSLVQEFRMSGANVLTFGAGSRLTVL.

The rearrangement joins TRBV7-8 to TRBJ1-1, with D possibly TRBD1 on 6 matching bases. The CDR3 extends over 16 amino acids. Germline V gene data show CDR1 as SGHVS and CDR2 as FQNEAQ. V lost 1 base, J lost 0 bases, and 12 bases lay in between. DNA of the CDR3: TGTGCCAGCAGCTTAGGGGGGCCCCTTATGAACACTGAAGCTTTCTTT. Its translation is CASSLGGPLMNTEAFF.

This clonotype was observed at least ten times. V usage is TRBV2 and J usage is TRBJ2-3; D unclear. The CDR3 is 14 amino acids. Trimming took 8 bases from V and 2 from J, leaving 14 bases between them. In germline, CDR1 is SNHLY, CDR2 FYNNEI. CDR3 region: CASVLGSTTDTQYF. The CDR3, as DNA: TGTGCCAGCGTACTGGGTAGCACCACAGATACGCAGTATTTT.

There are many counts of this clonotype. The rearrangement links TRBV20-1 to TRBJ2-7, with unresolved D. This CDR3 contains 15 residues. Deletions cut 3 bases from V and 4 bases from J, with 19 bases between. The germline V gene has CDR1 DFQATT and CDR2 SNEGSKA (reference sequence). The CDR3 spells CSASQDSPPAYEQYF. The CDR3 DNA reads TGCAGTGCTAGCCAAGATTCCCCCCCAGCTTACGAGCAGTACTTC.

This clonotype was counted ten times or more. This chain connects TRBV2 to TRBJ2-1, with 12 positions matching TRBD2. V was clipped by 0 bases and J by 15 bases; unmatched bases: 6. This CDR3 region has 14 residues. Germline-derived CDR1 and CDR2 are SNHLY and FYNNEI. As DNA, the CDR3 is TGTGCCAGCAGTGAAGCGCTAGCGGGAGGGCCAGGGTTCTTC. Its protein is CASSEALAGGPGFF.

This clonotype was recorded many times. The chain recombines TRBV11-2 with TRBJ2-1; 9 bases map to TRBD1. The CDR3 loop spans 15 amino acids. J gave up 5 bases and V 4 bases, and 6 bases lay outside the gene matches. The germline V gene encodes CDR1 SGHAT and CDR2 FQNNGV. CDR3 sequence: CASSSRDRDHNEQFF. In nucleotides, the CDR3 is TGTGCCAGCAGCTCCAGGGACAGGGACCACAATGAGCAGTTCTTC.

This clonotype was found once. The chain links TRBV28 to TRBJ1-6; the match to TRBD1 covers 9 bases. The CDR3 runs to 14 residues. The trim removed 7 bases at V and 7 bases at J, leaving 5 bases unmatched. From germline, CDR1 is MDHEN and CDR2 SYDVKM. CDR3 bases: TGTGCCAGCACCATGGGACAGGGCAATTCACCCCTCCACTTT. It codes for CASTMGQGNSPLHF.

This clonotype has at least ten counts. V usage is TRBV18 and J usage is TRBJ2-5; D is undetermined. Germline assignment: CDR1 KGHSH and CDR2 LQKENI. This CDR3 region has 12 residues. V was trimmed by 4 bases and J by 4 bases, leaving 7 bases between them. The CDR3, as DNA: TGTGCCAGCTCACGGATCAGAGAGACCCAGTACTTC. Its translation: CASSRIRETQYF.

This clonotype has only a few counts. The V and J genes are TRBV9 and TRBJ2-7; 7 positions agree with TRBD1. Germline V lookup: CDR1 SGDLS, CDR2 YYNGEE. The CDR3 consists of 14 residues. Losses at the gene ends were 0 bases for V and 2 bases for J; bases not matched to a gene: 2. This CDR3 reads CASSVGDRPYEQYF. The CDR3 DNA reads as TGTGCCAGCAGCGTAGGGGACAGACCCTACGAGCAGTACTTC.

This clonotype has at least ten counts. The chain recombines TRBV20-1 with TRBJ2-7, with D tentatively TRBD1 (5 bases). The CDR3 length is 15 residues. CDR1 and CDR2 from the germline V gene are DFQATT and SNEGSKA (reference sequence). Trimming left V 3 bases short and J 2 bases short, with 17 bases between. The chain's CDR3 is CSARDDGAGTYEQYF. CDR3 bases: TGCAGTGCTAGGGACGATGGGGCAGGCACCTACGAGCAGTACTTC.

At least ten counts were recorded for this clonotype. The rearrangement links TRBV12-3 or TRBV12-4 to TRBJ1-1; 7 bases agree with TRBD1. Losses at the gene ends were 5 bases for V and 4 bases for J; bases not matched to a gene: 10. This CDR3 contains 15 residues. This chain's CDR3 is CASSRQGGSITEAFF. The CDR3 DNA reads TGTGCCAGCAGTAGACAGGGCGGGTCGATCACTGAAGCTTTCTTT.

This clonotype was recorded many times. This chain connects TRBV5-1 to TRBJ2-5; a possible D gene is TRBD2 (6 bases). From germline, CDR1 is SGHRS and CDR2 YFSETQ. Trimming left V 2 bases short and J 5 bases short, with 13 bases between. The CDR3 contains 14 residues. This CDR3 is CASSFQGRGETQYF. The CDR3 DNA reads as TGCGCCAGCAGCTTTCAGGGCCGGGGGGAGACCCAGTACTTC.

This clonotype came up many times. The chain uses TRBV30 and TRBJ2-4, with D possibly matching TRBD2 (5 bases). The V gene lost 3 bases and the J gene lost 7 bases, with 7 bases spanning the gap. The CDR3 consists of 11 residues. CDR1 and CDR2 from the germline V gene are GTSNPN and SVGIG (reference sequence). The CDR3 DNA is TGTGCCTGGAGCCCGGGGAACATTCAGTACTTC. It is translated as CAWSPGNIQYF.

V usage is TRBV27 and J usage is TRBJ1-5, with 10 bases lining up with TRBD1. The CDR3 sequence is 18 residues long. After removal of 2 bases from V and 6 bases from J, the junction contained 13 bases not matched to a gene. Germline assignment: CDR1 MNHEY and CDR2 SMNVEV (reference sequence). Here the CDR3 reads CASSLRARQGARSQPQHF. The CDR3 coding sequence is TGTGCCAGCAGTTTAAGGGCTCGACAGGGGGCGAGGAGTCAGCCCCAGCATTTT.

This clonotype was counted only a few times. Possible read error: a much larger clone is one base away. The chain carries TRBV7-2 and TRBJ2-3; either TRBD1 or TRBD2 may supply D (5 bases each). The CDR3 is 16 residues long. CDR1 is SGHTA and CDR2 is FQGNSA in the germline V gene. Trimming stripped 5 bases from V and 4 bases from J, with 19 bases between. The CDR3, as DNA: TGTGCCAGCAGCCATACCATACGGGGCCAGGCAGATACGCAGTATTTT. Protein product: CASSHTIRGQADTQYF.

This clonotype was counted many times. The chain has TRBV12-3 or TRBV12-4 and TRBJ1-1, with D perhaps matching TRBD1 (6 bases). Trimming shortened V by 7 bases and J by 1 base, and 19 bases separated the two germline ends. The CDR3 totals 16 residues. CDR3 nucleotide sequence: TGTGCCAGCACCATAATAAGGGGGTTTGCGAACACTGAAGCTTTCTTT. It yields the protein CASTIIRGFANTEAFF.

This clonotype was found many times. The chain has TRBV11-2 and TRBJ1-1, with 8 bases identical to TRBD1. The V segment lost 5 bases and the J segment 5 bases; nucleotides outside the gene matches: 4. Germline V CDR1 and CDR2: SGHAT, FQNNGV. This CDR3 has 13 residues. CDR3 loop: CASSPDRGTEAFF. DNA of the CDR3: TGTGCCAGCAGCCCTGACAGGGGAACTGAAGCTTTCTTT.

As for this clonotype: This may stem from a read error, because a much larger clone lies one nucleotide away. This CDR3 is CASSPVIRVRVVTNEKLFF. CDR3 nucleotides: TGTGCCAGCAGCCCAGTGATCAGGGTGAGGGTCGTAACTAATGAAAAACTGTTTTTT. This chain joins TRBV28 and TRBJ1-4; a weak D match, TRBD1 (5 bases). CDR1 MDHEN and CDR2 SYDVKM come from the germline V gene. The CDR3 has 19 amino acids. Trimming removed 6 bases from V and 1 base from J, with 24 bases in between.

The sample holds many counts of this clonotype. V gene TRBV30 combines with J gene TRBJ1-1, with D perhaps TRBD1 (5 bases). CDR1 and CDR2 (germline): GTSNPN, SVGIG (reference sequence). The CDR3 runs to 15 residues. V was shortened by 3 bases and J by 7 bases, with 21 bases between the two germline ends. The chain's CDR3 is CAWRPGTAGSGEAFF. Written as DNA, the CDR3 is TGTGCCTGGAGACCCGGGACCGCCGGAAGTGGTGAAGCTTTCTTT.